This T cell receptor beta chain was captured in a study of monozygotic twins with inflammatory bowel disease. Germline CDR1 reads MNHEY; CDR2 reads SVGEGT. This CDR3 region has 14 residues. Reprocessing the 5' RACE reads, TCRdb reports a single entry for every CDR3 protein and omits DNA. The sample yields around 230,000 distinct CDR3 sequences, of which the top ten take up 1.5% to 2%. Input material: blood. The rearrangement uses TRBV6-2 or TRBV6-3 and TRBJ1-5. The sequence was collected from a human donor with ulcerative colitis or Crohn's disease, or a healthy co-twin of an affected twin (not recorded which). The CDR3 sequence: CASSYFGVNQPQHF.